The 12 T cell receptor beta chains reported below all come from one sample, sequenced in a study of somatic mutations in cytotoxic T cells in rheumatoid arthritis. The protocol was immunoSEQ multiplex PCR, while the TCRdb copy is restricted to in-frame clones and leaves out a portion. The data show 10,000 to 15,000 clones, about four fifths seen once. The sequencing sample was made of CD8+ T cells sorted from blood. The receptors were gathered from an adult with rheumatoid arthritis.

The chain has TRBV7-9 and TRBJ1-1; tentatively, D is TRBD1 (6 bases). The V end lost 4 bases, the J end lost 0 bases, and 15 bases lay between the germline ends. Germline CDR1 reads SEHNR; CDR2 reads FQNEAQ (reference sequence). The CDR3 has 16 amino acids. The CDR3 is CASSSPRRGLNTEAFF. The CDR3 nucleotides are TGTGCCAGCAGCTCCCCCCGACGGGGGCTGAACACTGAAGCTTTCTTT.

The chain is built from TRBV10-2 and TRBJ2-5; a possible D gene is TRBD1 (5 bases). Germline V gene lookup returns CDR1 WSHSY and CDR2 SAAADI. Trimming pared 6 bases from V and 5 bases from J, leaving 19 bases between. There are 15 residues in the CDR3. The CDR3 sequence is CASSPVDRSKETQYF. The DNA for the CDR3 is TGCGCCAGCAGCCCCGTCGACAGATCCAAGGAGACCCAGTACTTC.

This chain connects TRBV27 to TRBJ2-3; the D gene is possibly TRBD2 (5 bases). The CDR3 is 14 residues long. The V end lost 1 base, the J end lost 5 bases, and 10 bases lay between the germline ends. Germline V lookup: CDR1 MNHEY, CDR2 SMNVEV (reference sequence). CDR3 loop: CASSLWTRGDTQYF. DNA of the CDR3: TGTGCCAGCAGTTTATGGACCCGGGGAGATACGCAGTATTTT.

The chain links TRBV6-4 to TRBJ2-2; D is perhaps TRBD2 (6 bases). The CDR3 has 15 amino acids. Germline CDR1 reads MRHNA; CDR2 reads SNTAGT. V was clipped by 4 bases and J by 1 base, with 10 bases between them. In nucleotides, the CDR3 is TGTGCCAGCAGTGGGGGGGACGGGAACACCGGGGAGCTGTTTTTT. Translating it yields CASSGGDGNTGELFF.

This clone appeared once. In DNA form, the CDR3 reads TGTGCCAGCAGTTCCTCAGAAGACCAAGAGACCCAGTACTTC. Protein: CASSSSEDQETQYF. The gene calls are TRBV27 and TRBJ2-5, with no clear D. Germline values: CDR1 MNHEY, CDR2 SMNVEV (reference sequence). V was clipped by 4 bases and J by 0 bases, with 9 bases between them. This CDR3 is 14 amino acids long.

The V and J genes are TRBV7-2 and TRBJ2-1; D is perhaps TRBD2 (6 bases). V was cut by 3 bases and J by 2 bases, with 11 bases left in between. CDR3 length: 15 amino acids. Germline V gives CDR1 SGHTA, CDR2 FQGNSA. The chain's CDR3 is CASSFGRRPYNEQFF. The CDR3 nucleotides read TGTGCCAGCAGCTTTGGGAGGCGGCCCTACAATGAGCAGTTCTTC.

The chain is built from TRBV4-1 and TRBJ1-1; TRBD1 aligns across 11 bases. The CDR3 runs 16 residues. The ends lost 3 bases at V and 12 bases at J; junction bases unmatched: 15. From germline, CDR1 is MGHRA and CDR2 YSYEKL. The CDR3 spells CASSHKEMGGQGETFF. The CDR3 bases are TGCGCCAGCAGCCATAAAGAAATGGGGGGACAGGGGGAAACTTTCTTT.

This clone was seen once. The chain recombines TRBV6-1 with TRBJ2-6, with D perhaps TRBD1 or TRBD2 (5 bases each). Germline lookup yields CDR1 MNHNS and CDR2 SASEGT. Trimming pared 3 bases from V and 1 base from J, leaving 7 bases between. The CDR3 sequence is 15 residues long. CDR3 in amino acids: CASSDGGSGANVLTF. DNA of the CDR3: TGTGCCAGCAGTGATGGGGGATCTGGGGCCAACGTCCTGACTTTC.

The chain has TRBV7-9 and TRBJ2-5, with D possibly being TRBD1 (5 bases). CDR1 SEHNR and CDR2 FQNEAQ come from the germline V gene (reference sequence). V lost 5 bases, J lost 1 base, and 11 bases lay in between. There are 14 residues in the CDR3. CDR3 in DNA: TGTGCCAGCAGCCGAGACAGCTTCCAAGAGACCCAGTACTTC. Its translation: CASSRDSFQETQYF.

The chain is built from TRBV14 and TRBJ2-7; D tentatively fits TRBD1 or TRBD2 (5 bases each). Germline V lookup: CDR1 SGHDN, CDR2 FVKESK. With 4 bases removed from V and 1 base from J, the gap between germline ends came to 14 bases. The CDR3 totals 15 residues. This CDR3 reads CASSPRDVASYEQYF. CDR3 nucleotides: TGTGCCAGCAGCCCCCGGGACGTCGCGTCCTACGAGCAGTACTTC.

This clone is medium-sized in the sample. This chain uses TRBV10-2 with TRBJ1-4; 9 bases match TRBD1. Trimming cost V 6 bases and J 3 bases; bases outside gene matches: 5. Looked up from germline, CDR1 is WSHSY and CDR2 is SAAADI. The CDR3 has 15 amino acids. The CDR3 DNA sequence: TGCGCCAGCAGAGGTGGGACAGGGCCTAATGAAAAACTGTTTTTT. Its translation: CASRGGTGPNEKLFF.

This clone has only a few counts. The chain couples TRBV2 to TRBJ1-1; D not certain. Germline values: CDR1 SNHLY, CDR2 FYNNEI. The CDR3 runs 11 residues. Between the trimmed V and J ends, which lost 3 bases and 5 bases, there was a span of 4 bases. CDR3 region: CASSDDTEAFF. Here the CDR3 DNA reads TGTGCCAGCAGTGATGATACTGAAGCTTTCTTT.